A selection of T cell receptor beta chains follows, all from one sample in a study of blood T cell repertoires in COVID-19. Data came from immunoSEQ multiplex PCR; TCRdb stores just in-frame clones and leaves some out. The table includes approximately 15,000 clones, roughly three quarters detected once. Sequenced material: peripheral blood. The receptors were gathered from a man between 60 and 70 years old with active or convalescent COVID-19. Each CDR3 is given with its conserved first and last residue. D genes are given only for firm matches. For some rows the clone size is stated as once, few or many, or as a class when expanded; others skip it.

CSANDQGAYGYTF | TGCAGCGCCAACGACCAGGGGGCCTATGGCTACACCTTC | TRBV29-1 | 13 | . | TRBD1 | TRBJ1-2
CASCLWGKGDSRDQRQHF | TGCGCCAGCTGTCTTTGGGGGAAAGGGGACAGTCGGGATCAGCGCCAGCATTTT | TRBV23-1 | 18 | once | TRBD1 | TRBJ1-5
CATSRDLADEQYF | TGTGCCACCAGCAGAGATTTGGCCGACGAGCAGTACTTC | TRBV15 | 13 | . | . | TRBJ2-7
CASSYSTGTNSPLHF | TGTGCCAGCAGTTACTCGACAGGGACCAATTCACCCCTCCACTTT | TRBV6-6 | 15 | . | TRBD1 | TRBJ1-6
CASSYRDGVTGELFF | TGTGCCAGCAGCTACAGGGATGGGGTCACCGGGGAGCTGTTTTTT | TRBV9 | 15 | . | . | TRBJ2-2
CATSRRPEGGVFYDYGYTF | TGTGCCACCAGCCGCCGACCCGAGGGGGGGGTCTTTTACGACTATGGCTACACCTTC | TRBV15 | 19 | . | . | TRBJ1-2
CASSDSGGTDTQYF | TGTGCCAGCAGCGATTCAGGGGGCACAGATACGCAGTATTTT | TRBV7-9 | 14 | . | . | TRBJ2-3
CASSDGTGETQYF | TGCGCCAGCAGCGATGGGACAGGCGAGACCCAGTACTTC | TRBV5-1 | 13 | . | TRBD1 | TRBJ2-5
CASSLSPGWEPQHF | TGTGCCAGCAGTTTATCCCCAGGGTGGGAGCCCCAGCATTTT | TRBV28 | 14 | . | . | TRBJ1-5
CASSLSRGETQYF | TGTGCCAGCAGTTTGTCTAGGGGGGAGACCCAGTACTTC | TRBV12-3/TRBV12-4 | 13 | . | . | TRBJ2-5
CASSPPGARETQYF | TGTGCCAGCAGCCCGCCCGGAGCCCGGGAGACCCAGTACTTC | TRBV11-2 | 14 | . | . | TRBJ2-5
CASAPFRGVHSNQPQHF | TGCGCCAGCGCCCCATTCCGGGGGGTACATAGCAATCAGCCCCAGCATTTT | TRBV5-1 | 17 | . | . | TRBJ1-5
CASSRGGGGETQYF | TGTGCCAGCAGTCGAGGGGGGGGAGGAGAGACCCAGTACTTC | TRBV5-4 | 14 | . | . | TRBJ2-5
CASSQTGFRYEQYF | TGTGCCAGCAGCCAAACAGGGTTTCGGTACGAGCAGTACTTC | TRBV3-1/TRBV3-2 | 14 | . | . | TRBJ2-7
CASSLRQGGETQYF | TGTGCCAGCAGCTTACGGCAGGGGGGAGAGACCCAGTACTTC | TRBV7-9 | 14 | . | . | TRBJ2-5
CASSLSSRGNNEQYF | TGTGCCAGCAGTTTATCTAGCAGGGGGAACAACGAGCAGTACTTC | TRBV28 | 15 | medium-sized | TRBD1 | TRBJ2-7
CASSLVGGGGGNEQFF | TGTGCCAGCAGCTTAGTCGGGGGAGGAGGCGGGAATGAGCAGTTCTTC | TRBV11-2 | 16 | . | . | TRBJ2-1
CASSLLAGTTDTQYF | TGTGCCAGCAGCTTGTTAGCGGGCACCACAGATACGCAGTATTTT | TRBV5-4 | 15 | . | TRBD2 | TRBJ2-3
CASSPPRLAGGEETQYF | TGTGCCAGCAGTCCACCCCGGCTAGCGGGGGGGGAAGAGACCCAGTACTTC | TRBV7-9 | 17 | . | TRBD2 | TRBJ2-5
CASSGLAGGPNTDTQYF | TGTGCCAGTAGCGGACTAGCGGGAGGGCCGAACACAGATACGCAGTATTTT | TRBV19 | 17 | . | TRBD2 | TRBJ2-3
CASSQDGGTGANVLTF | TGTGCCAGCAGCCAAGATGGAGGGACCGGGGCCAACGTCCTGACTTTC | TRBV4-2 | 16 | few | . | TRBJ2-6
CASSYSDQPQHF | TGTGCCAGCAGTTACAGTGATCAGCCCCAGCATTTT | TRBV2 | 12 | . | . | TRBJ1-5
CASRGLRSLTDTQYF | TGTGCCAGCAGGGGACTACGCTCACTCACAGATACGCAGTATTTT | TRBV2 | 15 | once | TRBD2 | TRBJ2-3
CASSSSGEGQPQHF | TGCGCCAGCAGCTCGTCAGGGGAGGGTCAGCCCCAGCATTTT | TRBV5-1 | 14 | . | . | TRBJ1-5
CASSDGGPYEQYF | TGCGCCAGCAGTGACGGCGGCCCCTACGAGCAGTACTTC | TRBV10-1 | 13 | few | . | TRBJ2-7
CASSSGGWSPLHF | TGTGCCAGCAGTTCAGGGGGCTGGTCACCCCTCCACTTT | TRBV12-3/TRBV12-4 | 13 | . | TRBD1 | TRBJ1-6
CASSLRELANTQYF | TGCGCCAGCAGCTTGCGGGAACTAGCGAACACGCAGTATTTT | TRBV5-1 | 14 | few | TRBD2 | TRBJ2-3
CASSQALGELFF | TGTGCCAGCAGCCAAGCCCTCGGGGAGCTGTTTTTT | TRBV14 | 12 | . | . | TRBJ2-2
CAWSGGHPDSPLHF | TGTGCCTGGAGCGGGGGGCACCCTGATTCACCCCTCCACTTT | TRBV30 | 14 | . | . | TRBJ1-6
CASSQIGGGTDTQYF | TGCGCCAGCAGCCAAATAGGCGGGGGCACAGATACGCAGTATTTT | TRBV4-1 | 15 | . | . | TRBJ2-3
CAWSTGQGRQYGYTF | TGTGCCTGGAGTACCGGACAGGGGCGGCAATATGGCTACACCTTC | TRBV30 | 15 | . | TRBD1 | TRBJ1-2
CASSLGGAATDTQYF | TGTGCCAGCAGCTTAGGTGGGGCGGCGACAGATACGCAGTATTTT | TRBV7-3 | 15 | . | . | TRBJ2-3
CASSQDRTGPPGF | TGTGCCAGCAGCCAAGACAGGACAGGGCCCCCGGGGTTC | TRBV3-1/TRBV3-2 | 13 | . | TRBD1 | TRBJ1-2
CASSEVTGSGETQYF | TGTGCCAGCAGTGAAGTGACAGGGTCGGGAGAGACCCAGTACTTC | TRBV6-1 | 15 | . | TRBD1 | TRBJ2-5
CASSLETGPFTEAFF | TGTGCCAGCAGCTTAGAAACAGGGCCTTTCACTGAAGCTTTCTTT | TRBV7-6 | 15 | . | . | TRBJ1-1
CSASSEGPMREQYF | TGCAGTGCTAGTTCGGAGGGACCCATGAGGGAGCAGTACTTC | TRBV20-1 | 14 | once | . | TRBJ2-7
CASSGGSNYEQYF | TGTGCCAGCAGCGGAGGGTCGAACTACGAGCAGTACTTC | TRBV9 | 13 | few | . | TRBJ2-7
CASSLGTLAFSTDTQYF | TGCGCCAGCAGCTTGGGGACTCTAGCTTTCAGCACAGATACGCAGTATTTT | TRBV5-1 | 17 | few | . | TRBJ2-3
CASSLGGGYADTQYF | TGTGCCAGCAGCTTAGGGGGGGGGTACGCAGATACGCAGTATTTT | TRBV7-2 | 15 | . | TRBD2 | TRBJ2-3
CASSLVQGYEQFF | TGTGCCAGCAGCTTGGTACAGGGGTATGAGCAGTTCTTC | TRBV5-4 | 13 | . | TRBD1 | TRBJ2-1
CASSLGLVRADTQYF | TGTGCCAGCAGCTTAGGACTAGTTAGAGCAGATACGCAGTATTTT | TRBV5-4 | 15 | . | TRBD2 | TRBJ2-3
CASSRQGRQPQHF | TGTGCCAGCAGTAGACAGGGGAGGCAGCCCCAGCATTTT | TRBV12-3/TRBV12-4 | 13 | . | TRBD1 | TRBJ1-5
CASSQGRGADEQFF | TGTGCCAGCAGCCAAGGTAGGGGTGCCGATGAGCAGTTCTTC | TRBV4-2 | 14 | . | . | TRBJ2-1
CASSPPGQAGNTIYF | TGTGCCAGCTCACCCCCGGGACAGGCTGGAAACACCATATATTTT | TRBV18 | 15 | . | TRBD1 | TRBJ1-3
CASRTGSVYEQYF | TGTGCCAGCAGGACAGGGTCGGTTTACGAGCAGTACTTC | TRBV7-2 | 13 | . | TRBD1 | TRBJ2-7